These 30 T cell receptor beta chains originate from one sample sequenced in a study of T-cell memory formation after mild COVID-19. TCRdb ran MiXCR on the 5' RACE reads and lists one entry per CDR3 protein. The table records roughly 320,000 distinct CDR3 sequences, 25% to 30% of them present only once. The sample comprised PBMCs or a T cell subset sorted from them (not recorded which). The receptor source for this set is an adult woman who had mild COVID-19 (a few samples of this study predate the infection). Cell type and time point are not known.

This clonotype has just a few counts. V gene TRBV7-8 combines with J gene TRBJ2-7; 8 positions agree with TRBD2. CDR3 length: 15 residues. Trimming at V came to 5 bases and at J to 0 bases, leaving 6 bases not matched to a gene. Germline V gene lookup returns CDR1 SGHVS and CDR2 FQNEAQ. The CDR3 DNA is TGTGCCAGCAGCCCTTTAGCGGGGAGCTCCTACGAGCAGTACTTC. Its translation: CASSPLAGSSYEQYF.

This clonotype turned up a few times. The chain links TRBV7-2 to TRBJ2-7; no clear D gene. CDR3 size: 14 residues. Trimming took off 1 base at V and 2 bases at J, with 9 bases between the two ends. Germline lookup yields CDR1 SGHTA and CDR2 FQGNSA. This chain's CDR3 is CASSLDPVPYEQYF. For the CDR3, the DNA is TGTGCCAGCAGCTTAGACCCGGTTCCCTACGAGCAGTACTTC.

The chain employs TRBV7-9 and TRBJ1-5; D not certain. The germline V and J ends were trimmed by 5 bases and 2 bases, with 10 bases remaining between them. This CDR3 contains 14 residues. CDR1 SEHNR and CDR2 FQNEAQ come from the germline V gene (reference sequence). This CDR3 reads CASSKSVGNQPQHF. The CDR3 DNA sequence: TGTGCCAGCAGCAAATCCGTTGGCAATCAGCCCCAGCATTTT. Drawing the rest from reference TRBV7-9 and TRBJ1-5, the complete variable domain is DTGVSQNPRHKITKRGQNVTFRCDPISEHNRLYWYRQTLGQGPEFLTYFQNEAQLEKSRLLSDRFSAERPKGSFSTLEIQRTEQGDSAMYLCASSKSVGNQPQHFGDGTRLSIL.

This clonotype was seen a few times. This chain links TRBV5-6 with TRBJ2-6, with 7 bases lining up with TRBD1. This CDR3 is 19 amino acids long. Germline V gene lookup returns CDR1 SGHDT and CDR2 YYEEEE. Germline trimming cut 3 bases from V and 5 bases from J; bases unmatched to any gene: 17. As DNA, the CDR3 is TGTGCCAGCAGCTCCCTCCCCGGGACAGCCCGCGTTCGGGCCAACGTCCTGACTTTC. Protein: CASSSLPGTARVRANVLTF.

This clonotype was seen a handful of times. This rearrangement joins TRBV4-1 to TRBJ1-1; D not certain. This CDR3 is 11 amino acids long. The V gene's germline CDR1 is MGHRA and CDR2 YSYEKL. V shed 1 base and J shed 8 bases, with 5 bases lying between them. The CDR3 DNA sequence: TGCGCCAGCAGCCAAGGGTGGGAAGCTTTCTTT. This translates into CASSQGWEAFF.

This chain links TRBV11-2 with TRBJ1-1; D remains ambiguous. V lost 0 bases, J lost 1 base, and 21 bases lay in between. CDR3 length: 19 amino acids. CDR1 is SGHAT and CDR2 is FQNNGV in the germline V gene. Here the CDR3 reads CASSLDPVTPRLGNTEAFF. The CDR3 DNA is TGTGCCAGCAGCTTAGATCCGGTAACACCCCGGCTGGGGAACACTGAAGCTTTCTTT.

This chain connects TRBV6-2 or TRBV6-3 to TRBJ2-1, with TRBD2 matching over 14 bases. This CDR3 region has 18 residues. Trimming cost V 5 bases and J 3 bases; bases outside gene matches: 9. The germline gives CDR1 MNHEY, CDR2 SVGEGT. This CDR3 reads CASSPGTSGSGHYNEQFF. The CDR3, as DNA: TGTGCCAGCAGTCCTGGGACTAGCGGGAGTGGACACTACAATGAGCAGTTCTTC.

The chain is built from TRBV19 and TRBJ1-1, with D possibly being TRBD1 (5 bases). The CDR3 has 12 amino acids. Germline CDR1 reads LNHDA; CDR2 reads SQIVND (reference sequence). V was cut by 3 bases and J by 5 bases, with 7 bases left in between. The chain's CDR3 is CASSMGGTEAFF. The CDR3 DNA follows: TGTGCCAGTAGTATGGGGGGGACTGAAGCTTTCTTT.

V and J are TRBV12-3 or TRBV12-4 and TRBJ2-1; TRBD2 matches 8 bases. CDR3 length: 15 residues. V lost 6 bases and J lost 9; bases outside the gene matches: 13. CDR3 residues: CASSKAGEAWSEQFF. The DNA for the CDR3 is TGTGCCAGCAGCAAAGCGGGAGAGGCATGGAGTGAGCAGTTCTTC.

V usage is TRBV6-5 and J usage is TRBJ1-1; 8 nucleotides line up with TRBD1. The CDR3 contains 18 residues. Germline V CDR1 and CDR2: MNHEY, SVGAGI. V was clipped by 0 bases and J by 1 base; unmatched bases: 10. The CDR3 sequence is CASSYSYLTGVGNTEAFF. DNA for the CDR3: TGTGCCAGCAGTTACTCGTATCTGACAGGGGTCGGGAACACTGAAGCTTTCTTT.

The rearrangement uses TRBV24-1 and TRBJ1-4, with 10 positions matching TRBD1. Unmatched junction bases numbered 6, after V lost 3 bases and J lost 3 bases. The CDR3 extends over 17 amino acids. The germline CDR1 and CDR2 sequences are KGHDR and SFDVKD. The CDR3 sequence: CATSDAGTGVANEKLFF. In DNA, the CDR3 is TGTGCCACCAGTGATGCCGGGACAGGGGTGGCTAATGAAAAACTGTTTTTT.

In its sample, this clonotype was seen a few times. The chain employs TRBV18 and TRBJ2-2, with 10 nucleotides matching TRBD2. Germline lookup yields CDR1 KGHSH and CDR2 LQKENI. CDR3 length: 16 residues. With 2 bases clipped from V and 4 bases from J, the junction kept 4 bases outside the gene matches. The CDR3 sequence: CASSPVAGGSTGELFF. The CDR3 bases are TGTGCCAGCTCACCAGTAGCGGGGGGCTCCACCGGGGAGCTGTTTTTT.

The chain is built from TRBV7-9 and TRBJ1-1; D is undetermined. Germline CDR1 reads SEHNR; CDR2 reads FQNEAQ (reference sequence). There are 11 residues in the CDR3. Trimming took 11 bases from V and 2 from J, leaving 9 bases between them. For the CDR3, the DNA is TGTGCCGGAGCCGATAACACTGAAGCTTTCTTT. Translating it yields CAGADNTEAFF.

The gene calls are TRBV20-1 and TRBJ2-3; 11 bases line up with TRBD2. This CDR3 region has 14 residues. V lost 3 bases to trimming and J lost 3 bases; unmatched junction nucleotides: 2. Germline V gene lookup returns CDR1 DFQATT and CDR2 SNEGSKA (reference sequence). The CDR3 loop reads CSASPSGRTDTQYF. In nucleotides, the CDR3 is TGCAGTGCTAGTCCTAGCGGGAGGACAGATACGCAGTATTTT.

The chain has TRBV12-3 or TRBV12-4 and TRBJ1-3; 11 nucleotides match TRBD1. There are 15 residues in the CDR3. The V and J ends lost 6 bases and 3 bases, in that order; junction bases with no gene match: 4. The CDR3 DNA sequence: TGTGCCAGCAGCCGAGGGACAGGGGGTGGAAACACCATATATTTT. It codes for CASSRGTGGGNTIYF.

This chain uses TRBV6-5 with TRBJ1-2; D unclear. There are 13 residues in the CDR3. The V end lost 8 bases, the J end lost 4 bases, and 14 bases lay between the germline ends. Germline CDR1 MNHEY, CDR2 SVGAGI. Written as DNA, the CDR3 is TGTGCCAGCCGGGGAACAGTCAGCTATGGCTACACCTTC. This sequence encodes CASRGTVSYGYTF.

This clonotype was seen only a few times. The chain couples TRBV11-2 to TRBJ1-5; D possibly corresponds to TRBD1 (6 bases). Trimming stripped 5 bases from V and 1 base from J, with 12 bases between. This CDR3 is 15 amino acids long. Germline V gene sequence: CDR1 SGHAT, CDR2 FQNNGV. The CDR3 loop is CASSRTVDSNQPQHF. The CDR3 DNA sequence: TGTGCCAGCAGCCGGACAGTTGACAGCAATCAGCCCCAGCATTTT.

The chain employs TRBV7-2 and TRBJ2-5; D uncertain. V was pared by 5 bases and J by 5 bases, with 12 bases between. Germline lookup yields CDR1 SGHTA and CDR2 FQGNSA. CDR3 length: 13 residues. The CDR3 nucleotides read TGTGCCAGCAGCAACTTTTATTCGGAGACCCAGTACTTC. It codes for CASSNFYSETQYF.

This clonotype was counted between two and nine times. The chain combines TRBV5-1 with TRBJ2-2, with D possibly being TRBD2 (5 bases). V was cut by 7 bases and J by 4 bases, with 14 bases left in between. The CDR3 is 14 amino acids. Germline loops: CDR1 SGHRS, CDR2 YFSETQ. The CDR3 protein is CASLSVPSTGELFF. CDR3 DNA: TGCGCCAGCCTTAGCGTCCCGAGCACCGGGGAGCTGTTTTTT.

The CDR3 DNA reads TGTGCCAGCAGCTCCCCGGTTTTGACCCAGTACTTC. Translated, it gives CASSSPVLTQYF. The genes are TRBV5-5 and TRBJ2-5; the D is unclear. CDR3 length equals 12 residues. Germline V CDR1 and CDR2: SGHKS, YYEKEE (reference sequence). V was shortened by 3 bases and J by 7 bases, with 10 bases between the two germline ends.

The rearrangement uses TRBV6-5 and TRBJ2-1, with TRBD2 matching over 9 bases. V was pared by 10 bases and J by 7 bases, with 11 bases of the junction left unmatched. Germline CDR1 and CDR2: MNHEY and SVGAGI. There are 14 residues in the CDR3. The CDR3 coding sequence is TGTGCCACCCTAGGACTAGCGAGGAATAATGAGCAGTTCTTC. It codes for CATLGLARNNEQFF.

This clonotype was counted a few times. The chain combines TRBV12-3 or TRBV12-4 with TRBJ2-7, with 7 bases identical to TRBD2. This CDR3 comprises 14 residues. V lost 1 base and J lost 6; bases outside the gene matches: 6. The CDR3 DNA follows: TGTGCCAGCAGTTTAGATGTCGGCGGGAGCGAGCAGTACTTC. Protein sequence: CASSLDVGGSEQYF.

J is TRBJ1-5 and V is TRBV7-9; D unclear. This CDR3 comprises 13 residues. V was shortened by 2 bases and J by 7 bases, with 9 bases between the two germline ends. Germline CDR1 and CDR2: SEHNR and FQNEAQ (reference sequence). CDR3 loop: CASSLNGEQPQHF. The CDR3 coding sequence is TGTGCCAGCAGCTTAAACGGAGAACAGCCCCAGCATTTT.

This clonotype has a handful of counts. The chain uses TRBV7-2 and TRBJ2-1, with 7 bases matching TRBD2. The CDR3 contains 16 residues. The V gene end was trimmed by 1 base and the J gene end by 0 bases; junction bases not matched to a gene: 3. Germline V gene lookup returns CDR1 SGHTA and CDR2 FQGNSA. This CDR3 is CASSLESGNSYNEQFF. The CDR3 DNA reads as TGTGCCAGCAGCTTAGAAAGCGGGAACTCCTACAATGAGCAGTTCTTC.

The chain links TRBV20-1 to TRBJ1-2; possible D gene TRBD1, 5 bases. The germline V gene has CDR1 DFQATT and CDR2 SNEGSKA (reference sequence). This CDR3 region has 14 residues. V was cut by 1 base and J by 5 bases, with 14 bases left in between. The CDR3 loop is CSARVAGRGYGYTF. DNA for the CDR3: TGCAGTGCTAGAGTGGCAGGGCGCGGGTATGGCTACACCTTC.

This chain links TRBV12-5 with TRBJ2-3; D may be TRBD2 (6 bases). The germline gives CDR1 LGHNT, CDR2 FRNRAP. V gave up 4 bases and J gave up 5 bases, with 16 bases separating them. The CDR3 has 15 amino acids. CDR3 region: CASGSGVADRDTQYF. Written as DNA, the CDR3 is TGTGCTAGTGGTTCTGGAGTAGCGGATAGAGATACGCAGTATTTT.

This clonotype was counted between two and nine times. The chain carries TRBV20-1 and TRBJ1-1; perhaps TRBD1 as D (5 bases). The CDR3 consists of 14 residues. The germline gives CDR1 DFQATT, CDR2 SNEGSKA (reference sequence). V lost 6 bases and J 5 bases, leaving 19 bases between the germline ends. The CDR3 bases are TGCAGTGCAGACGTGGGGAAGGGACGGACTGAAGCTTTCTTT. This translates into CSADVGKGRTEAFF.

This clonotype has only one observation. J is TRBJ1-4 and V is TRBV12-3 or TRBV12-4; the D is unclear. V was pared by 7 bases and J by 6 bases, with 6 bases between. The CDR3 has 11 amino acids. The CDR3 protein is CASKGDEKLFF. The CDR3 DNA sequence: TGTGCCAGCAAGGGTGATGAAAAACTGTTTTTT.

This chain connects TRBV15 to TRBJ2-7; TRBD1 matches at 7 bases. After removal of 0 bases from V and 3 bases from J, the junction contained 5 bases not matched to a gene. This CDR3 region has 15 residues. Germline V lookup: CDR1 LNHNV, CDR2 YYDKDF (reference sequence). Here the CDR3 reads CATSRDAGGNYEQYF. CDR3 DNA sequence: TGTGCCACCAGCAGAGATGCAGGGGGAAACTACGAGCAGTACTTC.

In this sample, this clonotype turned up many times. The gene calls are TRBV12-3 or TRBV12-4 and TRBJ1-1, with unresolved D. V gave up 7 bases and J gave up 1 base, with 4 bases separating them. The CDR3 is 11 amino acids. The CDR3 DNA is TGTGCCAGCATCCAGAACACTGAAGCTTTCTTT. This codes for CASIQNTEAFF.